This T cell receptor (beta chain) is drawn from a study of cytomegalovirus exposure and HLA in healthy donors. Study-level information: The roughly 700 first-cohort repertoires shared a platform with the roughly 120 validation repertoires, as reported in a later analysis.

The germline V and J ends were trimmed by 2 bases and 9 bases, with 11 bases remaining between them. Germline assignment: CDR1 LNHNV and CDR2 YYDKDF (reference sequence). The CDR3 covers 13 residues. Study-level points and caveats: A few chains tied to CMV proved CMV antigen-specific in vitro. Some TCR beta chains (about 180 of them) were listed as cytomegalovirus-associated.

Clones were sequenced by immunoSEQ multiplex PCR, and TCRdb holds only the in-frame ones, with some missing. Of over 150,000 clones listed, 70% to 90% are singletons. Donors were drawn from the approximately 110-subject validation cohort, separate from the roughly 700-subject first cohort. As to this clone: Its antigen remains unknown.

The sample comprised PBMCs. The TCR comes from a human donor in good health. This chain joins TRBV15 and TRBJ1-5; weak D call: TRBD1 (5 bases). The CDR3 bases are TGTGCCACCAGCAGAACAGGCCCGGGGCCCCAGCATTTT. It is translated as CATSRTGPGPQHF. Filled out from reference TRBV15 and TRBJ1-5, the complete variable domain reads DAMVIQNPRYQVTQFGKPVTLSCSQTLNHNVMYWYQQKSSQAPKLLFHYYDKDFNNEADTPDNFQSRRPNTSFCFLDIRSPGLGDTAMYLCATSRTGPGPQHFGDGTRLSIL.